This T cell receptor (beta chain) was identified in a study of T-cell memory formation after mild COVID-19. This clonotype appeared a few times. This CDR3 contains 15 residues. Trimming shortened V by 4 bases and J by 4 bases, and 17 bases separated the two germline ends. Germline CDR1 reads SGHKS; CDR2 reads YYEKEE (reference sequence). TCRdb processed the 5' RACE reads anew with MiXCR; each CDR3 protein has one entry. The repertoire has 250,000 to 300,000 distinct CDR3 sequences, 15% to 20% of them found once; the top ten carry roughly 20%. This receptor was obtained from a man younger than 30 who had mild COVID-19 (a few samples of this study predate the infection). Cell type and time point are not known. The J gene is TRBJ1-2, the V gene TRBV5-5, with a tentative D call TRBD1 (5 bases). Material for sequencing was PBMCs or a T cell subset sorted from them (not recorded which). The CDR3 DNA is TGTGCCAGCAGCCCCGGGGACCCAAGCCCCTATGGCTACACCTTC. Encoded protein: CASSPGDPSPYGYTF.